This T cell receptor beta chain comes out of a study of blood T cell repertoires in COVID-19. As for the study in general: Donors in the United States, Italy and Spain gave samples during acute or convalescent COVID-19.

Original data processing: Estimation of nucleated cell counts relied on the amplification of reference gene primers. The assay was immunoSEQ multiplex PCR, and TCRdb's table has in-frame clones only and misses some. V and J calls plus clone size are reproduced from that table; the DNA served to infer D and trimming. This sample has approximately 310,000 clones; roughly 87% occur once, and the top ten carry 1%. This clone was picked up one time. Germline-derived CDR1 and CDR2 are DFQATT and SNEGSKA (reference sequence). With 6 bases removed from V and 8 bases from J, the gap between germline ends came to 13 bases. This CDR3 is 11 amino acids long.

Sequencing input: peripheral blood. The chain uses TRBV20-1 and TRBJ1-2, with no clear D. This receptor was identified in a man over 45 with active or convalescent COVID-19. The CDR3 loop is CSAAGVEGYTF. The CDR3 DNA is TGCAGTGCCGCCGGGGTGGAGGGCTACACCTTC.